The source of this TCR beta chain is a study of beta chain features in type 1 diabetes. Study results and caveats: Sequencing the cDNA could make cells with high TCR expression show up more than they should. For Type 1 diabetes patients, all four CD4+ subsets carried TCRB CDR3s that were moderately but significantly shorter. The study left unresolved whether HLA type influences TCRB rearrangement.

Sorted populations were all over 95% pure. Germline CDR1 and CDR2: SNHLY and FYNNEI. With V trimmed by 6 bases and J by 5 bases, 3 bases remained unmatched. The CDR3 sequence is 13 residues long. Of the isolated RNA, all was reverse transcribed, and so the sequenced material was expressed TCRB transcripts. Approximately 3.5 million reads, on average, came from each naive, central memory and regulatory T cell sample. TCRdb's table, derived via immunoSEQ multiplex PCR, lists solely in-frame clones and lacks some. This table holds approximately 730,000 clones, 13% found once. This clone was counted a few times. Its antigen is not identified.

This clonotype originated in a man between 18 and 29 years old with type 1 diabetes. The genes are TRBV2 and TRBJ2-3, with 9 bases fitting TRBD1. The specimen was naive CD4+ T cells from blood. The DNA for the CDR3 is TGTGCCAGCAGCCTGGACAGGGGAGATACGCAGTATTTT. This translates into CASSLDRGDTQYF.